This T cell receptor (beta chain) derives from a study of cytomegalovirus exposure and HLA in healthy donors. PCR amplification relied on 60 Vbeta primers (plus 13 Jbeta primers). TCRdb keeps only in-frame clones here, not all; method: immunoSEQ multiplex PCR. Among fewer than 150,000 clones listed, around 72% were seen once. CDR1 and CDR2 (germline): SQVTM, ANQGSEA. The CDR3 length is 11 residues. V lost 6 bases and J lost 2, with 7 bases in between. Sequenced: PBMCs. The V gene is TRBV29-1, the J gene TRBJ2-5; D gene uncertain. The sequence derives from a woman between 40 and 55 years old in good health and CMV-seropositive. In DNA, the CDR3 is TGCAGCGTCCATTTTCAAGAGACCCAGTACTTC. Encoded protein: CSVHFQETQYF.